These 21 T cell receptor beta chains were sequenced from one sample in a study of T-cell memory formation after mild COVID-19. TCRdb redid the calling of the 5' RACE reads with MiXCR, one entry per CDR3 protein. The data contain more than 250,000 distinct CDR3 sequences, 16% of them singletons. The sample comprised PBMCs or a T cell subset sorted from them (not recorded which). All receptors derive from a man aged 18 to 30 who had mild COVID-19 (a few samples of this study predate the infection). Cell type and time point are not known.

This clonotype came up a few times. This chain uses TRBV24-1 with TRBJ2-3; TRBD2 matches at 12 bases. J gave up 7 bases and V 4 bases, and 11 bases lay outside the gene matches. This CDR3 is built from 17 residues. The germline gives CDR1 KGHDR, CDR2 SFDVKD. The CDR3 protein is CATSDWKTSGGLNTQYF. The CDR3 DNA reads TGTGCCACCAGTGACTGGAAGACTAGCGGGGGTTTGAATACGCAGTATTTT.

The chain joins TRBV6-5 to TRBJ2-1; TRBD1 matches 7 bases. Trimming took 0 bases from V and 4 from J; bases not matched to a gene: 6. This CDR3 contains 16 residues. Germline CDR1 and CDR2: MNHEY and SVGAGI. CDR3 sequence: CASSYSSSGGYNEQFF. Here the CDR3 DNA reads TGTGCCAGCAGTTACTCGAGTTCAGGGGGTTACAATGAGCAGTTCTTC.

There are a few counts of this clonotype. The chain is built from TRBV5-1 and TRBJ1-3; D may be TRBD1 (6 bases). CDR1 is SGHRS, CDR2 YFSETQ, per germline. The CDR3 is 16 amino acids. Trimming removed 6 bases from V and 1 base from J, with 17 bases in between. CDR3 residues: CASKTGPWGSGNTIYF. As DNA, the CDR3 is TGCGCCAGCAAGACAGGACCCTGGGGGTCTGGAAACACCATATATTTT.

Many counts were recorded for this clonotype. The chain is built from TRBV20-1 and TRBJ2-3; D is unresolved. Germline CDR1 reads DFQATT; CDR2 reads SNEGSKA (reference sequence). The CDR3 has 17 amino acids. The V end lost 5 bases, the J end lost 2 bases, and 23 bases lay between the germline ends. For the CDR3, the DNA is TGCAGTGCTCCCTCCACCAGCGCCAAAGGGTACACAGATACGCAGTATTTT. Its protein product is CSAPSTSAKGYTDTQYF.

About this clonotype: An end of the junction differs from the germline gene, which may be a read error. The chain carries TRBV7-9 and TRBJ2-5; TRBD2 matches 7 bases. CDR1 and CDR2 (germline): SEHNR, FQNEAQ (reference sequence). This CDR3 is built from 15 residues. The CDR3 spells CASSLGGEGQETQCF. CDR3 nucleotide sequence: TGTGCCAGCAGCTTGGGAGGGGAGGGCCAAGAGACCCAGTGCTTC.

This clonotype was seen only a few times. J is TRBJ2-3 and V is TRBV20-1; 8 positions agree with TRBD2. The CDR3 is 14 amino acids. From germline, CDR1 is DFQATT and CDR2 SNEGSKA (reference sequence). The junction had 5 bases not matched to a gene; V was cut back by 4 bases and J by 2 bases. The CDR3 here is CSAKRGSFTDTQYF. The CDR3 DNA reads as TGCAGTGCTAAGCGGGGGAGCTTCACAGATACGCAGTATTTT.

V gene TRBV20-1 combines with J gene TRBJ1-3; the D is unclear. This CDR3 is 16 amino acids long. V lost 0 bases and J lost 0, with 12 bases in between. In germline, CDR1 is DFQATT, CDR2 SNEGSKA (reference sequence). The CDR3 bases are TGCAGTGCTAGAGACCGACGGAGGGTCTCTGGAAACACCATATATTTT. This gives the protein CSARDRRRVSGNTIYF.

The CDR3 DNA reads as TGTGCCAGCAGTCCCTCCCTCGACAGGGGCTACGAGCAGTACTTC. Translated, it gives CASSPSLDRGYEQYF. The rearrangement joins TRBV6-5 to TRBJ2-7, with TRBD1 matching over 8 bases. Germline V CDR1 and CDR2: MNHEY, SVGAGI. Losses at the gene ends were 5 bases for V and 3 bases for J; bases not matched to a gene: 9. The CDR3 length is 15 residues.

The rearrangement links TRBV9 to TRBJ1-5; D may be TRBD1 (5 bases). Looked up from germline, CDR1 is SGDLS and CDR2 is YYNGEE. This CDR3 comprises 13 residues. Between the trimmed V and J ends, which lost 7 bases and 0 bases, there was a span of 8 bases. The CDR3 loop reads CASGTGSNQPQHF. CDR3 nucleotide sequence: TGTGCCAGCGGGACCGGTAGCAATCAGCCCCAGCATTTT.

This clonotype turned up a few times. This chain links TRBV11-2 with TRBJ2-1; 7 nucleotides align to TRBD1. V shed 5 bases and J 9 bases; nucleotides not matched to a gene: 16. In germline, CDR1 is SGHAT, CDR2 FQNNGV. The CDR3 sequence is 16 residues long. CDR3 in DNA: TGTGCCAGCAGCCCCTTCCTCAGCGAGGGGGCTGGTGAGCAGTTCTTC. Amino acid sequence: CASSPFLSEGAGEQFF.

This clonotype was seen more than once but under ten times. The J gene is TRBJ2-5, the V gene TRBV12-3 or TRBV12-4; no definite D call. The CDR3 spans 13 residues. The germline V and J ends were trimmed by 3 bases and 5 bases, with 10 bases remaining between them. CDR3 in DNA: TGTGCCAGCAGTTTTGCTGTCGTGGAGACCCAGTACTTC. This codes for CASSFAVVETQYF.

There are a few counts of this clonotype. The chain joins TRBV5-6 to TRBJ1-2, with no clear D. Germline assignment: CDR1 SGHDT and CDR2 YYEEEE. With 0 bases removed from V and 4 bases from J, the gap between germline ends came to 13 bases. The CDR3 consists of 15 residues. CDR3 loop: CASSLGQLSGYGYTF. The CDR3 nucleotides read TGTGCCAGCAGCTTGGGCCAGCTATCCGGCTATGGCTACACCTTC.

This clonotype was recorded a few times. The V gene is TRBV29-1, the J gene TRBJ2-1; 9 bases line up with TRBD2. Germline V gene data show CDR1 as SQVTM and CDR2 as ANQGSEA. This CDR3 has 15 residues. The J segment lost 8 bases and the V segment lost 5 bases, leaving 13 bases of the junction unmatched. CDR3 in DNA: TGCAGCGTTAATGCCGTAGCGGGACTAGCCGATGAGCAGTTCTTC. It encodes CSVNAVAGLADEQFF.

This clonotype was found many times. The V call is TRBV5-1, the J call TRBJ2-5, with 8 nucleotides matching TRBD2. The junction had 5 bases not matched to a gene; V was cut back by 0 bases and J by 4 bases. CDR3 length: 15 residues. CDR1 SGHRS and CDR2 YFSETQ come from the germline V gene. The DNA of the CDR3 is TGCGCCAGCAGCTTGGGAAGCGGGGGAAGAGAGACCCAGTACTTC. Protein sequence: CASSLGSGGRETQYF. Looking up the rest from reference TRBV5-1 and TRBJ2-5 gives the full variable domain: KAGVTQTPRYLIKTRGQQVTLSCSPISGHRSVSWYQQTPGQGLQFLFEYFSETQRNKGNFPGRFSGRQFSNSRSEMNVSTLELGDSALYLCASSLGSGGRETQYFGPGTRLLVL.

Here the CDR3 reads CASSYRESYEQYF. CDR3 sequence (DNA): TGTGCCAGCAGTTACCGAGAGTCCTACGAGCAGTACTTC. The rearrangement uses TRBV6-5 and TRBJ2-7; D gene unclear. The V gene lost 2 bases and the J gene lost 1 base, with 6 bases spanning the gap. The germline V gene has CDR1 MNHEY and CDR2 SVGAGI. The CDR3 sequence is 13 residues long.

This clonotype was seen more than once but under ten times. V and J are TRBV10-3 and TRBJ2-3; D unresolved. With 9 bases removed from V and 0 bases from J, the gap between germline ends came to 10 bases. CDR1 ENHRY and CDR2 SYGVKD come from the germline V gene. This CDR3 has 13 residues. The CDR3 here is CAIRAASTDTQYF. Here the CDR3 DNA reads TGTGCCATTAGGGCAGCGAGCACAGATACGCAGTATTTT.

V usage is TRBV6-2 or TRBV6-3 and J usage is TRBJ1-5; no definite D call. Germline lookup yields CDR1 MNHEY and CDR2 SVGEGT. The CDR3 loop spans 16 amino acids. Trimming took 10 bases from V and 2 from J, leaving 21 bases between them. Here the CDR3 DNA reads TGTGCCACCGTAGACGGACTGCGGCCTGGCAATCAGCCCCAGCATTTT. It codes for CATVDGLRPGNQPQHF.

The rearrangement joins TRBV10-3 to TRBJ2-3, with unresolved D. Germline V gene lookup returns CDR1 ENHRY and CDR2 SYGVKD. The V gene lost 3 bases and the J gene lost 4 bases, with 11 bases spanning the gap. The CDR3 spans 14 residues. The CDR3 here is CAISENRNADTQYF. As DNA, the CDR3 is TGTGCCATCAGTGAAAACCGGAACGCAGATACGCAGTATTTT.

The V gene is TRBV6-5, the J gene TRBJ2-3; 8 bases are shared with TRBD2. The V and J ends lost 0 bases and 2 bases, in that order; junction bases with no gene match: 7. The V gene's germline CDR1 is MNHEY and CDR2 SVGAGI. The CDR3 runs 17 residues. DNA for the CDR3: TGTGCCAGCAGTTACTCGACCAGCGGGGGATACACAGATACGCAGTATTTT. Translated: CASSYSTSGGYTDTQYF.

The genes are TRBV27 and TRBJ2-3; D might be TRBD2 (7 bases). Per germline, CDR1 MNHEY and CDR2 SMNVEV (reference sequence). Trimming pared 0 bases from V and 0 bases from J, leaving 16 bases between. The CDR3 totals 18 residues. CDR3 loop: CASSLSVGGGSSTDTQYF. CDR3 DNA sequence: TGTGCCAGCAGTTTATCCGTAGGCGGGGGCTCTAGCACAGATACGCAGTATTTT.

This clonotype was seen only a few times. The chain is built from TRBV7-8 and TRBJ1-5; 7 bases align to TRBD1. The V segment lost 2 bases and the J segment 6 bases; nucleotides outside the gene matches: 16. This CDR3 has 18 amino acids. The V gene's germline CDR1 is SGHVS and CDR2 FQNEAQ. This CDR3 reads CASSLRSRRQGLTQPQHF. The DNA for the CDR3 is TGTGCCAGCAGCTTAAGGTCCCGGAGACAGGGATTGACTCAGCCCCAGCATTTT.